The text below deals with one TCR beta chain. Profiling relied on immunoSEQ multiplex PCR, and the TCRdb table lists in-frame clones only, not all of them. The sample lists some 900,000 clones, over 75% occurring once. This sample is part of a study of shared clonotypes between healthy human individuals. The ends lost 5 bases at V and 5 bases at J; junction bases unmatched: 8. The CDR3 spans 17 residues. CDR1 SGHTA and CDR2 FQGNSA come from the germline V gene. Donors, without exception, were Caucasian adults residing in Nashville, Tennessee. CD45RA+ naive and CD45RA-negative memory subsets were separated from CD4+ cells.

The sample was memory CD4+ T cells sorted from blood. The subset: CD45RA-negative fraction. J is TRBJ2-1 and V is TRBV7-2; 14 bases map to TRBD2. This sequence originates from a man younger than 35 in good health. The CDR3 sequence is CASSRKRTSGRHNEQFF. The CDR3 region has the DNA TGTGCCAGCAGCCGCAAAAGGACTAGCGGGAGGCACAATGAGCAGTTCTTC. Complete variable domain (other parts from reference TRBV7-2 and TRBJ2-1): GAGVSQSPSNKVTEKGKDVELRCDPISGHTALYWYRQSLGQGLEFLIYFQGNSAPDKSGLPSDRFSAERTGGSVSTLTIQRTQQEDSAVYLCASSRKRTSGRHNEQFFGPGTRLTVL.